These T cell receptor beta chains were read from a single sample in a study of blood T cell repertoires in COVID-19. Some clones are missing from TCRdb's copy, which holds only in-frame ones; the method was immunoSEQ multiplex PCR. The sample yields some 150,000 clones, roughly nine tenths seen once. Sequencing was performed on peripheral blood. The receptor source for this set is a woman between 40 and 50 years old with acute or convalescent COVID-19. Both conserved end residues are part of each CDR3. Each record gives: J gene, clone size, D gene, V gene, CDR3 protein, CDR3 DNA. A D gene is named only where the DNA matches it firmly. For some rows the clone size is stated as once, few or many, or as a class when expanded; others skip it.

j_call: TRBJ2-7
clone_size: NA
d_call: NA
v_call: TRBV28
cdr3_aa: CASRTEPYEQYF
cdr3_nt: TGTGCCAGTCGGACAGAACCCTACGAGCAGTACTTC

j_call: TRBJ2-7
clone_size: NA
d_call: TRBD2
v_call: TRBV14
cdr3_aa: CASSHQPGLAGGYEQYF
cdr3_nt: TGTGCCAGCAGCCACCAACCGGGACTAGCGGGAGGCTACGAGCAGTACTTC

j_call: TRBJ1-5
clone_size: once
d_call: NA
v_call: TRBV6-1
cdr3_aa: CASSEEGDQPQHF
cdr3_nt: TGTGCCAGCAGTGAAGAGGGGGATCAGCCCCAGCATTTT

j_call: TRBJ2-1
clone_size: once
d_call: NA
v_call: TRBV4-1
cdr3_aa: CASSQREFPYNEQFF
cdr3_nt: TGCGCCAGCAGCCAAAGAGAGTTCCCCTACAATGAGCAGTTCTTC

j_call: TRBJ2-1
clone_size: NA
d_call: TRBD2
v_call: TRBV5-5
cdr3_aa: CASSLTASGRADNEQFF
cdr3_nt: TGTGCCAGCAGCCTGACTGCTAGCGGGAGGGCCGATAATGAGCAGTTCTTC

j_call: TRBJ2-3
clone_size: NA
d_call: TRBD2
v_call: TRBV11-2
cdr3_aa: CASSLRREVLNTQYF
cdr3_nt: TGTGCCAGCAGCTTAAGGCGGGAGGTGCTAAATACGCAGTATTTT

j_call: TRBJ2-1
clone_size: few
d_call: TRBD2
v_call: TRBV6-5
cdr3_aa: CASSPLAGGYNEQFF
cdr3_nt: TGTGCCAGCAGTCCATTAGCGGGAGGCTACAATGAGCAGTTCTTC

j_call: TRBJ2-7
clone_size: NA
d_call: TRBD2
v_call: TRBV11-2
cdr3_aa: CASSFTAGGQTEQYF
cdr3_nt: TGTGCCAGCAGCTTTACGGCGGGAGGGCAGACCGAGCAGTACTTC

j_call: TRBJ2-1
clone_size: once
d_call: TRBD2
v_call: TRBV5-4
cdr3_aa: CASSVGSGASSYNEQFF
cdr3_nt: TGTGCCAGCAGCGTAGGTAGCGGGGCTAGCTCCTACAATGAGCAGTTCTTC

j_call: TRBJ1-6
clone_size: few
d_call: NA
v_call: TRBV6-5
cdr3_aa: CASSYSADSPLHF
cdr3_nt: TGTGCCAGCAGTTACTCGGCGGATTCACCCCTCCACTTT

j_call: TRBJ1-2
clone_size: NA
d_call: NA
v_call: TRBV12-3/TRBV12-4
cdr3_aa: CASSLGPQSGYTF
cdr3_nt: TGTGCCAGCAGTTTGGGCCCACAGAGTGGCTACACCTTC

j_call: TRBJ2-7
clone_size: NA
d_call: NA
v_call: TRBV5-8
cdr3_aa: CASSLETVSYEQYF
cdr3_nt: TGTGCCAGCAGCTTGGAGACAGTATCCTACGAGCAGTACTTC

j_call: TRBJ2-1
clone_size: NA
d_call: NA
v_call: TRBV5-1
cdr3_aa: CASSFQGSLEQFF
cdr3_nt: TGCGCCAGCAGCTTCCAGGGTTCTTTGGAGCAGTTCTTC

j_call: TRBJ1-4
clone_size: few
d_call: NA
v_call: TRBV5-1
cdr3_aa: CASSYDTGSTNEKLFF
cdr3_nt: TGCGCCAGCAGCTATGATACAGGGTCCACTAATGAAAAACTGTTTTTT

j_call: TRBJ2-2
clone_size: once
d_call: TRBD1
v_call: TRBV6-5
cdr3_aa: CASSYSGQVNTGELFF
cdr3_nt: TGTGCCAGCAGTTACTCGGGACAGGTGAACACCGGGGAGCTGTTTTTT